The clone carrying this TCR beta chain showed up just a few times. Its target is not known. This specimen comes from a study of post-analysis software for immune sequencing data. Study as a whole: Relapsing-remitting, secondary progressive and progressive-relapsing forms of multiple sclerosis all featured among disease courses.

Prepared TCR beta cDNA libraries contained unique molecular identifiers. Starting from roughly 1.1 to 9.2 million T cells, the study yielded about half a million cDNA molecules. TCRdb processed the PCR reads anew with MiXCR; each CDR3 protein has one entry. The sample records about 540,000 distinct CDR3 sequences, 30% to 40% being singletons. General study points: With TRBV5-6, TRBV5-1 and TRBV20-1 included, about five TRBV segments were more frequent in patients than in controls. The F measure placed samples prepared in the same batch into strongly shared clusters. Controls showed significantly higher normalized Chao1 diversity than did multiple sclerosis patients.

With V trimmed by 3 bases and J by 8 bases, 2 bases remained unmatched. Germline-derived CDR1 and CDR2 are SGHKS and YYEKEE (reference sequence). The CDR3 has 12 amino acids. The TCR comes from a girl aged 2-17 years with multiple sclerosis. Input material: blood. V and J are TRBV5-5 and TRBJ2-3; 8 bases are a match to TRBD2. CDR3 sequence: CASSWAGGTQYF. The CDR3 bases are TGTGCCAGCAGCTGGGCGGGAGGTACGCAGTATTTT.